The next 29 T cell receptor beta chains were all read from a single sample in a study of graft-versus-host responses after intestinal transplantation. Using immunoSEQ multiplex PCR, the repertoire was profiled, and TCRdb retains in-frame clones only, with some absent. The data show 70,000 to 75,000 clones, with more than 70% seen just once and around 2.5% held by the top ten. For these TCRs, the target antigens are not known. The sample here was unstimulated CD8+ T cells sorted from spleen or lymph node cells, taken before intestinal transplant. All receptors derive from a human donor who received an intestinal transplant.

This chain joins TRBV6-1 and TRBJ2-7, with 8 bases fitting TRBD1. Per the germline V gene, CDR1 is MNHNS and CDR2 is SASEGT. Germline trimming cut 1 base from V and 0 bases from J; bases unmatched to any gene: 2. The CDR3 is 15 amino acids. The DNA for the CDR3 is TGTGCCAGCAGTGAAGAAACAGGGGGCTCCTACGAGCAGTACTTC. This sequence encodes CASSEETGGSYEQYF.

V usage is TRBV1 and J usage is TRBJ2-3; TRBD2, the D gene given by the table, was not confirmed from the DNA. TRBV1 counts as a pseudogene. This CDR3 spans 10 amino acids. CDR3 protein: CTNGVDTQYF. CDR3 coding DNA: TGCACCAACGGGGTAGATACGCAGTATTTT.

The chain couples TRBV5-6 to TRBJ2-1; 9 bases are shared with TRBD2. CDR3 length: 18 amino acids. Germline assignment: CDR1 SGHDT and CDR2 YYEEEE. V gave up 4 bases and J gave up 3 bases; unmatched junction bases: 14. This chain's CDR3 is CASSPLPSGVFHYNEQFF. The CDR3 DNA reads as TGTGCCAGCAGCCCCCTTCCTAGCGGGGTGTTCCACTACAATGAGCAGTTCTTC.

The rearrangement joins TRBV27 to TRBJ1-4; 12 nucleotides line up with TRBD1. V lost 0 bases and J lost 3; bases outside the gene matches: 2. The germline V gene has CDR1 MNHEY and CDR2 SMNVEV (reference sequence). CDR3 length: 17 residues. The CDR3 spells CASSLSGQGAANEKLFF. The CDR3 DNA sequence: TGTGCCAGCAGTTTATCGGGACAGGGGGCGGCTAATGAAAAACTGTTTTTT.

This clone was detected only once. The V call is TRBV27, the J call TRBJ1-2, with unresolved D. Germline CDR1 and CDR2: MNHEY and SMNVEV (reference sequence). V lost 4 bases and J 4 bases, leaving 10 bases between the germline ends. CDR3 length: 13 amino acids. This CDR3 is CASSWSVGYGYTF. CDR3 DNA: TGTGCCAGCAGTTGGAGCGTGGGCTATGGCTACACCTTC.

This chain joins TRBV7-9 and TRBJ2-3; a possible D gene is TRBD2 (5 bases). The length of the CDR3 is 15 residues. From germline, CDR1 is SEHNR and CDR2 FQNEAQ (reference sequence). V was clipped by 0 bases and J by 3 bases, with 10 bases between them. CDR3 bases: TGTGCCAGCAGCTTAGCAGAGGGTTTGACAGATACGCAGTATTTT. Translation gives CASSLAEGLTDTQYF. Combining the CDR3 with reference TRBV7-9 and TRBJ2-3 gives the whole variable domain DTGVSQNPRHKITKRGQNVTFRCDPISEHNRLYWYRQTLGQGPEFLTYFQNEAQLEKSRLLSDRFSAERPKGSFSTLEIQRTEQGDSAMYLCASSLAEGLTDTQYFGPGTRLTVL.

The chain recombines TRBV6-1 with TRBJ2-7; D remains ambiguous. Germline CDR1 and CDR2: MNHNS and SASEGT. This CDR3 comprises 12 residues. The ends were cut back, 5 bases at V and 1 base at J, with 6 bases in the middle. CDR3: CASSPGSYEQYF. CDR3 DNA: TGTGCCAGCAGTCCAGGATCCTACGAGCAGTACTTC.

The chain employs TRBV27 and TRBJ2-7; TRBD2 matches at 8 bases. This CDR3 has 15 residues. Germline V CDR1 and CDR2: MNHEY, SMNVEV (reference sequence). The ends lost 2 bases at V and 1 base at J; junction bases unmatched: 4. The CDR3 DNA reads as TGTGCCAGCAGTTTAATTACTAGCGGATCCTACGAGCAGTACTTC. Protein sequence: CASSLITSGSYEQYF.

The rearrangement uses TRBV7-9 and TRBJ2-3; tentatively, D is TRBD2 (6 bases). The germline CDR1 and CDR2 sequences are SEHNR and FQNEAQ (reference sequence). V was cut by 3 bases and J by 4 bases, with 11 bases left in between. The CDR3 consists of 14 residues. The CDR3 protein is CASSFYGRADTQYF. Here the CDR3 DNA reads TGTGCCAGCAGCTTCTACGGGAGAGCAGATACGCAGTATTTT.

The chain uses TRBV19 and TRBJ2-2, with D perhaps matching TRBD2 (6 bases). Germline lookup yields CDR1 LNHDA and CDR2 SQIVND (reference sequence). V was pared by 5 bases and J by 6 bases, with 10 bases between. The CDR3 covers 13 residues. In DNA form, the CDR3 reads TGTGCCAGTAGTTCGCGGGGCGCCGGGGAGCTGTTTTTT. It codes for CASSSRGAGELFF.

This clone was seen a few times. V gene TRBV28 combines with J gene TRBJ2-7; the match to TRBD1 covers 9 bases. Per germline, CDR1 MDHEN and CDR2 SYDVKM. CDR3 length: 15 residues. V shed 6 bases and J 5 bases; nucleotides not matched to a gene: 11. CDR3 residues: CASRVPGQGVHEQYF. The CDR3 DNA sequence: TGTGCCAGCAGGGTACCGGGACAGGGAGTTCACGAGCAGTACTTC.

The chain employs TRBV13 and TRBJ2-7; 11 nucleotides agree with TRBD1. The ends lost 5 bases at V and 2 bases at J; junction bases unmatched: 2. This CDR3 comprises 14 residues. The germline V gene has CDR1 PRHDT and CDR2 FYEKMQ (reference sequence). Written as DNA, the CDR3 is TGTGCCAGCAGCCAGGGACAGGGGGCCTACGAGCAGTACTTC. Translated: CASSQGQGAYEQYF. Filled out from reference TRBV13 and TRBJ2-7, the complete variable domain reads AAGVIQSPRHLIKEKRETATLKCYPIPRHDTVYWYQQGPGQDPQFLISFYEKMQSDKGSIPDRFSAQQFSDYHSELNMSSLELGDSALYFCASSQGQGAYEQYFGPGTRLTVT.

This sequence joins TRBV6-1 and TRBJ2-1; the match to TRBD2 covers 9 bases. The CDR3 extends over 17 amino acids. Germline V gene data show CDR1 as MNHNS and CDR2 as SASEGT. With V trimmed by 1 base and J by 3 bases, 7 bases remained unmatched. The CDR3 region is CASSEGLAGSFYNEQFF. Written as DNA, the CDR3 is TGTGCCAGCAGTGAAGGGCTAGCGGGGTCGTTCTACAATGAGCAGTTCTTC.

The J gene is TRBJ2-5, the V gene TRBV15; D call uncertain. The CDR3 length is 16 residues. Trimming took off 0 bases at V and 4 bases at J, with 15 bases between the two ends. CDR1 and CDR2 from the germline V gene are LNHNV and YYDKDF (reference sequence). CDR3 loop: CATSREGEASRETQYF. In nucleotides, the CDR3 is TGTGCCACCAGCAGAGAAGGCGAGGCGTCCCGAGAGACCCAGTACTTC.

V usage is TRBV28 and J usage is TRBJ2-2; D is perhaps TRBD2 (7 bases). V shed 6 bases and J shed 4 bases, with 21 bases lying between them. The CDR3 extends over 17 amino acids. Germline V gene lookup returns CDR1 MDHEN and CDR2 SYDVKM. CDR3 sequence reads: CASRGRVGQSSTGELFF. CDR3 bases: TGTGCCAGCAGAGGGAGGGTAGGACAGTCCTCCACCGGGGAGCTGTTTTTT.

This rearrangement joins TRBV7-3 to TRBJ1-6; the D gene is possibly TRBD1 (6 bases). Germline CDR1 SGHTA, CDR2 FQGTGA. The CDR3 is made up of 15 amino acids. V dropped 1 base and J dropped 10 bases, with 14 bases sitting between them. The CDR3 loop reads CASSLNAGEGSPLHF. CDR3 coding DNA: TGTGCCAGCAGCTTAAATGCAGGGGAAGGCTCACCCCTCCACTTT.

The V and J genes are TRBV28 and TRBJ2-1; 9 bases fit TRBD2. The CDR3 consists of 16 residues. The V and J ends lost 5 bases and 0 bases, in that order; junction bases with no gene match: 5. Germline assignment: CDR1 MDHEN and CDR2 SYDVKM. This CDR3 is CASSPLAGSSYNEQFF. In nucleotides, the CDR3 is TGTGCCAGCAGTCCCCTAGCGGGGTCCTCCTACAATGAGCAGTTCTTC. The full variable domain, its missing parts supplied by reference TRBV28 and TRBJ2-1, is DVKVTQSSRYLVKRTGEKVFLECVQDMDHENMFWYRQDPGLGLRLIYFSYDVKMKEKGDIPEGYSVSREKKERFSLILESASTNQTSMYLCASSPLAGSSYNEQFFGPGTRLTVL.

J is TRBJ2-2 and V is TRBV7-6, with TRBD2 as a possible D gene (5 bases). Germline values: CDR1 SGHVS, CDR2 FNYEAQ. The CDR3 is 14 residues long. Trimming stripped 5 bases from V and 6 bases from J, with 13 bases between. The CDR3 coding sequence is TGTGCCAGCAGCCCAGCTGAGGGTCCCGGGGAGCTGTTTTTT. Its translation is CASSPAEGPGELFF.

This clone was found a few times. The chain combines TRBV29-1 with TRBJ2-1; possible D gene TRBD2, 5 bases. There are 15 residues in the CDR3. CDR1 SQVTM and CDR2 ANQGSEA come from the germline V gene. Trimming removed 6 bases at V and 5 bases at J, with 20 bases between. CDR3 region: CSVLGSSLRNNEQFF. DNA for the CDR3: TGCAGCGTCCTAGGGAGTAGTCTCAGGAACAATGAGCAGTTCTTC.

This CDR3 reads CASSMPSYNNEQFF. The DNA for the CDR3 is TGTGCCAGTAGTATGCCTAGCTACAACAATGAGCAGTTCTTC. This chain joins TRBV19 and TRBJ2-1; maybe TRBD2 (5 bases). CDR3 length: 14 amino acids. Trimming took 3 bases from V and 5 from J, leaving 11 bases between them. Germline loops: CDR1 LNHDA, CDR2 SQIVND (reference sequence).

This sequence joins TRBV4-1 and TRBJ2-7, with TRBD1 matching 8 bases. After removal of 1 base from V and 2 bases from J, the junction contained 4 bases not matched to a gene. The CDR3 runs 15 residues. Germline CDR1 and CDR2: MGHRA and YSYEKL. The CDR3 loop reads CASSQVGQGTYEQYF. CDR3 bases: TGCGCCAGCAGCCAAGTCGGACAGGGTACCTACGAGCAGTACTTC.

The chain employs TRBV7-8 and TRBJ2-1, with a possible D match to TRBD2 (6 bases). Germline CDR1 and CDR2: SGHVS and FQNEAQ. With 8 bases removed from V and 8 bases from J, the gap between germline ends came to 10 bases. CDR3 length: 11 residues. CDR3 protein: CASAPGDEQFF. In DNA form, the CDR3 reads TGTGCCAGCGCCCCGGGGGATGAGCAGTTCTTC.

V is TRBV28 and J is TRBJ2-1; 7 nucleotides match TRBD1. The CDR3 has 15 amino acids. CDR1 is MDHEN and CDR2 is SYDVKM in the germline V gene. J gave up 3 bases and V 5 bases, and 7 bases lay outside the gene matches. The CDR3 is CASSQQGRGYNEQFF. CDR3 bases: TGTGCCAGCAGTCAACAGGGGAGAGGCTACAATGAGCAGTTCTTC. Full variable domain (remainder filled in from reference TRBV28 and TRBJ2-1): DVKVTQSSRYLVKRTGEKVFLECVQDMDHENMFWYRQDPGLGLRLIYFSYDVKMKEKGDIPEGYSVSREKKERFSLILESASTNQTSMYLCASSQQGRGYNEQFFGPGTRLTVL.

The chain carries TRBV10-2 and TRBJ2-7; 8 nucleotides match TRBD2. Per the germline V gene, CDR1 is WSHSY and CDR2 is SAAADI. Trimming took 8 bases from V and 7 from J; bases not matched to a gene: 22. This CDR3 has 17 residues. The CDR3 is CASPEDGGLGCVREQYF. The CDR3 coding sequence is TGCGCCAGCCCTGAGGACGGGGGACTAGGCTGCGTACGGGAGCAGTACTTC.

The chain joins TRBV7-9 to TRBJ1-2; 9 nucleotides match TRBD1. This CDR3 has 15 amino acids. With V trimmed by 5 bases and J by 6 bases, 10 bases remained unmatched. The germline V gene encodes CDR1 SEHNR and CDR2 FQNEAQ (reference sequence). The CDR3 nucleotides read TGTGCCAGCAGCCACAGGACAGGGGCACGGGATGGCTACACCTTC. It translates to CASSHRTGARDGYTF. The variable domain in full, completed from reference TRBV7-9 and TRBJ1-2, reads DTGVSQNPRHKITKRGQNVTFRCDPISEHNRLYWYRQTLGQGPEFLTYFQNEAQLEKSRLLSDRFSAERPKGSFSTLEIQRTEQGDSAMYLCASSHRTGARDGYTFGSGTRLTVV.

V and J are TRBV29-1 and TRBJ2-2; D gene ambiguous. This CDR3 contains 13 residues. The V end was cut by 3 bases, the J end by 0 bases, with 5 bases between. The germline gives CDR1 SQVTM, CDR2 ANQGSEA. CDR3: CSVESANTGELFF. As DNA, the CDR3 is TGCAGCGTTGAGAGCGCGAACACCGGGGAGCTGTTTTTT.

The chain joins TRBV5-4 to TRBJ1-2; D is uncertain. Germline CDR1 and CDR2: SGHNT and YYREEE (reference sequence). V dropped 2 bases and J dropped 3 bases, with 8 bases sitting between them. The CDR3 is made up of 13 amino acids. The CDR3 reads CASSFSPDYGYTF. DNA for the CDR3: TGTGCCAGCAGCTTCTCTCCTGACTATGGCTACACCTTC.

This clone is a singleton in its sample. Since the CDR3 does not end with the conserved phenylalanine or tryptophan, this likely comes from a read error. No DNA is shown, since the ends of the CDR3 on it are uncertain; the CDR3 is the one TCRdb lists. The chain links TRBV5-3 to TRBJ2-7; the table's D call TRBD1 went unverified against the DNA. TRBV5-3 is classed as an ORF, of uncertain function. Termini included, the CDR3 measures 9 amino acids. The CDR3 here is CARSLFRGN.

V usage is TRBV27 and J usage is TRBJ2-1, with TRBD1 matching over 7 bases. Germline V lookup: CDR1 MNHEY, CDR2 SMNVEV (reference sequence). Trimming at V came to 6 bases and at J to 2 bases, leaving 4 bases not matched to a gene. This CDR3 has 14 amino acids. The CDR3 DNA reads TGTGCCAGCAGCCCCGGGACAGCCTACAATGAGCAGTTCTTC. The encoded protein is CASSPGTAYNEQFF.